Listed below are T cell receptor beta chains from one sample, sequenced in a study of regulatory T cells in long-lasting Graves disease. Each CDR3 protein is one row after TCRdb ran MiXCR on the multiplex PCR reads. The sample lists nearly 350,000 distinct CDR3 sequences, around a fifth occurring once. The starting material was peripheral blood mononuclear cells (PBMCs), obtained when the disease was refractory, from a patient treated with antithyroid drugs. All receptors come from a female donor with Graves disease. Each CDR3 is given with its conserved first and last residue. A D gene is named only where the DNA matches it firmly. Where a row states a size, it is once, few, many or the class of an expanded clone; other rows omit it.

CDR3nt: TGTGCCAGCAGTGAAGTCGATCGGGGACACTATGGCTACACCTTC
CDR3aa: CASSEVDRGHYGYTF
abundance: many
d_gene: NA
len: 15
v_gene: TRBV6-1
j_gene: TRBJ1-2

CDR3nt: TGTGCCAGCAAGCCAGGCGTATATAATTCACCCCTCCACTTT
CDR3aa: CASKPGVYNSPLHF
abundance: few
d_gene: NA
len: 14
v_gene: TRBV6-1
j_gene: TRBJ1-6

CDR3nt: TGTGCCAGCAGTTTAAGACCAACCTACGAGCAGTACTTC
CDR3aa: CASSLRPTYEQYF
abundance: NA
d_gene: NA
len: 13
v_gene: TRBV27
j_gene: TRBJ2-7

CDR3nt: TGTGCCAGCAGCCCCGGGACAGCCACTGAAGCTTTCTTT
CDR3aa: CASSPGTATEAFF
abundance: many
d_gene: TRBD1
len: 13
v_gene: TRBV18
j_gene: TRBJ1-1

CDR3nt: TGTGCCAGCTCATTAGCGGGAGAGAACGAGCAGTACTTC
CDR3aa: CASSLAGENEQYF
abundance: many
d_gene: TRBD2
len: 13
v_gene: TRBV18
j_gene: TRBJ2-7

CDR3nt: TGTGCTAGCAGCCCCTTTTCACCGGGGTCTACTGGAAACACCATATATTTT
CDR3aa: CASSPFSPGSTGNTIYF
abundance: NA
d_gene: NA
len: 17
v_gene: TRBV7-7
j_gene: TRBJ1-3

CDR3nt: TGTGCCAGCAGCTCCACGGGGATCTCCTATAATTCACCCCTCCACTTT
CDR3aa: CASSSTGISYNSPLHF
abundance: NA
d_gene: NA
len: 16
v_gene: TRBV2
j_gene: TRBJ1-6

CDR3nt: TGTGCCAGCAGCCTGGGGGGGGTGCAGCCCCAGCATTTT
CDR3aa: CASSLGGVQPQHF
abundance: many
d_gene: NA
len: 13
v_gene: TRBV28
j_gene: TRBJ1-5

CDR3nt: TGCGCCAGCAGTGAGGGCATCGACTATGGCTACACCTTC
CDR3aa: CASSEGIDYGYTF
abundance: NA
d_gene: NA
len: 13
v_gene: TRBV10-2
j_gene: TRBJ1-2

CDR3nt: TGTGCCAGCTCAACCCGGCAGGTCGAGCAGTATTTT
CDR3aa: CASSTRQVEQYF
abundance: NA
d_gene: NA
len: 12
v_gene: TRBV18
j_gene: TRBJ2-3

CDR3nt: TGTGCCAGCTCACCCGTCGGGACAGGCAATCAGCCCCAGCATTTT
CDR3aa: CASSPVGTGNQPQHF
abundance: NA
d_gene: TRBD1
len: 15
v_gene: TRBV18
j_gene: TRBJ1-5

CDR3nt: TGTGCCAGCAGCTCGACAGGGTGGAATTCACCCCTCCACTTT
CDR3aa: CASSSTGWNSPLHF
abundance: many
d_gene: TRBD1
len: 14
v_gene: TRBV27
j_gene: TRBJ1-6

CDR3nt: TGTGCCACCAGCAGAGATCGGCGGGAGACCCAGTACTTC
CDR3aa: CATSRDRRETQYF
abundance: many
d_gene: NA
len: 13
v_gene: TRBV15
j_gene: TRBJ2-5

CDR3nt: TGTGCCAGCAGCTTGCTGATAACCAGGGAGGGCACCGGGGAGCTGTTTTTT
CDR3aa: CASSLLITREGTGELFF
abundance: NA
d_gene: TRBD2
len: 17
v_gene: TRBV5-4
j_gene: TRBJ2-2

CDR3nt: TGTGCCAGCAGCTTAGGGACTAGCGGGAGAGGGGGGCGAATGAGGCAGTTCTTC
CDR3aa: CASSLGTSGRGGRMRQFF
abundance: NA
d_gene: TRBD2
len: 18
v_gene: TRBV11-2
j_gene: TRBJ2-1

CDR3nt: TGTGCCATCAGTGACCCGACAATGAACAATCAGCCCCAGCATTTT
CDR3aa: CAISDPTMNNQPQHF
abundance: few
d_gene: NA
len: 15
v_gene: TRBV10-3
j_gene: TRBJ1-5

CDR3nt: TGCAGTGCTAGTACGCGGGGGGCCAGCGGTACTCCCTACGAGCAGTACTTC
CDR3aa: CSASTRGASGTPYEQYF
abundance: many
d_gene: TRBD2
len: 17
v_gene: TRBV20-1
j_gene: TRBJ2-7

CDR3nt: TGCAGTGCTATGCATGAGCAGTACTTC
CDR3aa: CSAMHEQYF
abundance: many
d_gene: NA
len: 9
v_gene: TRBV20-1
j_gene: TRBJ2-7

CDR3nt: TGTGCCACCAGTCTGGACAGCAACACTGAAGCTTTCTTT
CDR3aa: CATSLDSNTEAFF
abundance: many
d_gene: NA
len: 13
v_gene: TRBV24-1
j_gene: TRBJ1-1

CDR3nt: TGTGCCTGGAGCCAGGGACTGACCAAAAACATTCAGTACTTC
CDR3aa: CAWSQGLTKNIQYF
abundance: NA
d_gene: NA
len: 14
v_gene: TRBV30
j_gene: TRBJ2-4

CDR3nt: TGTGCCAGCAGCTTGGACAGCAGGGATCAGCCCCAGCATTTT
CDR3aa: CASSLDSRDQPQHF
abundance: NA
d_gene: NA
len: 14
v_gene: TRBV5-5
j_gene: TRBJ1-5

CDR3nt: TGTGCCAGCAGGCAGGGGAGCGCGGCAGATACGCAGTATTTT
CDR3aa: CASRQGSAADTQYF
abundance: NA
d_gene: NA
len: 14
v_gene: TRBV11-2
j_gene: TRBJ2-3

CDR3nt: TGTGCCAGTAAGAAGGCGGTGGAAAATCAGCCCCAGCATTTT
CDR3aa: CASKKAVENQPQHF
abundance: many
d_gene: NA
len: 14
v_gene: TRBV6-1
j_gene: TRBJ1-5

CDR3nt: TGTGCCAGCAGTTATAGGAGGGGGTGGCCCATGAACACTGAAGCTTTCTTT
CDR3aa: CASSYRRGWPMNTEAFF
abundance: few
d_gene: NA
len: 17
v_gene: TRBV6-2/TRBV6-3
j_gene: TRBJ1-1

CDR3nt: TGTGCCAGCAGCTTATCGGCGACGGACAACACCGGGGAGCTGTTTTTT
CDR3aa: CASSLSATDNTGELFF
abundance: NA
d_gene: NA
len: 16
v_gene: TRBV7-2
j_gene: TRBJ2-2

CDR3nt: TGTGCCAGCAGTTTAATGAGACTAGGGCTAGCGGGAGGCCGAGGGGATACGCAGTATTTT
CDR3aa: CASSLMRLGLAGGRGDTQYF
abundance: NA
d_gene: TRBD2
len: 20
v_gene: TRBV12-3/TRBV12-4
j_gene: TRBJ2-3

CDR3nt: TGTGCCAGCAGCTTGGGGGCCCTGCGCTCTCTGGGGGCCAACGTCCTGACTTTC
CDR3aa: CASSLGALRSLGANVLTF
abundance: few
d_gene: NA
len: 18
v_gene: TRBV5-6
j_gene: TRBJ2-6

CDR3nt: TGTGCCAGCAGCTCGACAGGGGGTTTTGAAAAACTGTTTTTT
CDR3aa: CASSSTGGFEKLFF
abundance: NA
d_gene: TRBD1
len: 14
v_gene: TRBV7-9
j_gene: TRBJ1-4

CDR3nt: TGTGCCTGGAGTATCCACCCAATGGGGGCCTCTAATTCACCCCTCCACTTT
CDR3aa: CAWSIHPMGASNSPLHF
abundance: NA
d_gene: NA
len: 17
v_gene: TRBV30
j_gene: TRBJ1-6

CDR3nt: TGCAGCGTTGCCACCATGGGGCTACCCTACGAGCAGTACTTC
CDR3aa: CSVATMGLPYEQYF
abundance: NA
d_gene: NA
len: 14
v_gene: TRBV29-1
j_gene: TRBJ2-7

CDR3nt: TGCAGTGCTAGCCCCGGTAATAATTCACCCCTCCACTTT
CDR3aa: CSASPGNNSPLHF
abundance: many
d_gene: NA
len: 13
v_gene: TRBV20-1
j_gene: TRBJ1-6

CDR3nt: TGTGCCAGCAGCTCAGCTCCGACAGGGGAAGAGACCCAGTACTTC
CDR3aa: CASSSAPTGEETQYF
abundance: many
d_gene: TRBD1
len: 15
v_gene: TRBV28
j_gene: TRBJ2-5

CDR3nt: TGTGCCAGCAGTCCCCCCGTAGGGGGGCTGGGAAAACTGTTTTTT
CDR3aa: CASSPPVGGLGKLFF
abundance: few
d_gene: NA
len: 15
v_gene: TRBV12-3/TRBV12-4
j_gene: TRBJ1-4

CDR3nt: TGCGCCAGCAGCTTGGCATCTGGGGGCACCGGGGAGCTGTTTTTT
CDR3aa: CASSLASGGTGELFF
abundance: many
d_gene: NA
len: 15
v_gene: TRBV5-1
j_gene: TRBJ2-2

CDR3nt: TGTGCCAGCACCCGACTAGCGGAAGTCCAAGAGACCCAGTACTTC
CDR3aa: CASTRLAEVQETQYF
abundance: NA
d_gene: TRBD2
len: 15
v_gene: TRBV28
j_gene: TRBJ2-5

CDR3nt: TGTGCCAGCAGGATCCGCCTTGAAGCTTTCTTT
CDR3aa: CASRIRLEAFF
abundance: few
d_gene: NA
len: 11
v_gene: TRBV9
j_gene: TRBJ1-1

CDR3nt: TGTGCCAGCAGTTTCTGGGACAGAACCTACGAGCAGTACTTC
CDR3aa: CASSFWDRTYEQYF
abundance: few
d_gene: TRBD1
len: 14
v_gene: TRBV27
j_gene: TRBJ2-7

CDR3nt: TGTGCCAGCAGAGGGGCTGTTACCTACGAGCAGTACTTC
CDR3aa: CASRGAVTYEQYF
abundance: NA
d_gene: NA
len: 13
v_gene: TRBV6-1
j_gene: TRBJ2-7

CDR3nt: TGTGCCAGCAGTTCCTGGACTAGCGGGACCACAGATACGCAGTATTTT
CDR3aa: CASSSWTSGTTDTQYF
abundance: few
d_gene: TRBD2
len: 16
v_gene: TRBV28
j_gene: TRBJ2-3

CDR3nt: TGTGCCAGCAGTGCGCAGGACTTTGGCTATGGCTACACCTTC
CDR3aa: CASSAQDFGYGYTF
abundance: few
d_gene: NA
len: 14
v_gene: TRBV25-1
j_gene: TRBJ1-2

CDR3nt: TGTGCCAGCAGCTCGAAGGGGGGGACTAATGAAAAACTGTTTTTT
CDR3aa: CASSSKGGTNEKLFF
abundance: many
d_gene: NA
len: 15
v_gene: TRBV7-2
j_gene: TRBJ1-4

CDR3nt: TGTGCCAGCTCACCTGGTACAGGACGCTCTGGGGCCAACGTCCTGACTTTC
CDR3aa: CASSPGTGRSGANVLTF
abundance: few
d_gene: NA
len: 17
v_gene: TRBV18
j_gene: TRBJ2-6